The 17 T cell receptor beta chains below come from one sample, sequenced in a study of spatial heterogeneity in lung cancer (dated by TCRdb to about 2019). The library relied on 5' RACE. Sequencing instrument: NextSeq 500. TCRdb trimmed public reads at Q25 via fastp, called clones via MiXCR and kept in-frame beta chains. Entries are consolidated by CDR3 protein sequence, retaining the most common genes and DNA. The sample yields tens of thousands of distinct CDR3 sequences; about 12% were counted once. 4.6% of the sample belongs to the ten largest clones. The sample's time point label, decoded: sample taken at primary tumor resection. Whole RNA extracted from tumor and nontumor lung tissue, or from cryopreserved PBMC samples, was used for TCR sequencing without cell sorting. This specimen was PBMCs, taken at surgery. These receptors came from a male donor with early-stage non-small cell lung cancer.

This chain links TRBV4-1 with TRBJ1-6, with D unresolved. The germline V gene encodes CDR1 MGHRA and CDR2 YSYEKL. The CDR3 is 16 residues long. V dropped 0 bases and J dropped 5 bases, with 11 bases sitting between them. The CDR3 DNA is TGCGCCAGCAGCCAAGACCCCCCAGCGAATAATTCACCCCTCCACTTT. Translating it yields CASSQDPPANNSPLHF.

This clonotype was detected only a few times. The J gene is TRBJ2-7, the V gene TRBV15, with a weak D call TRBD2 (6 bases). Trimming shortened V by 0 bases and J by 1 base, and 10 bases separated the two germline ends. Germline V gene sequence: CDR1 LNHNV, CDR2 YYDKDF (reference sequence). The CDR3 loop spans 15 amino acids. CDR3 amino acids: CATSRDGEDSYEQYF. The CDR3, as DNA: TGTGCCACCAGCAGAGATGGGGAGGATTCCTACGAGCAGTACTTC.

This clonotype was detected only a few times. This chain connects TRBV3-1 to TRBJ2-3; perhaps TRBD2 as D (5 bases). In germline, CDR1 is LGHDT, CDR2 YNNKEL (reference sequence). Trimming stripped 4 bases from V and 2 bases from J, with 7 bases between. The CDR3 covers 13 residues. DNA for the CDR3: TGTGCCAGCAGCCGGACTCTCACAGATACGCAGTATTTT. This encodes CASSRTLTDTQYF.

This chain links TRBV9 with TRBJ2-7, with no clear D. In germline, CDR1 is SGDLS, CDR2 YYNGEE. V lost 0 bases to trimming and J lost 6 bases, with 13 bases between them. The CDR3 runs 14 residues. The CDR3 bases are TGTGCCAGCAGCGTAGACACTTGGGTGGGCGAGCAGTACTTC. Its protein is CASSVDTWVGEQYF. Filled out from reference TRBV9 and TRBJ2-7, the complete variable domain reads DSGVTQTPKHLITATGQRVTLRCSPRSGDLSVYWYQQSLDQGLQFLIQYYNGEERAKGNILERFSAQQFPDLHSELNLSSLELGDSALYFCASSVDTWVGEQYFGPGTRLTVT.

The CDR3, as DNA: TGCAGCCCCAAGGCAGTTCCCCACAATCAGCCCCAGCATTTT. It translates to CSPKAVPHNQPQHF. This rearrangement joins TRBV29-1 to TRBJ1-5, with D unresolved. The CDR3 is made up of 14 amino acids. With 8 bases removed from V and 3 bases from J, the gap between germline ends came to 17 bases. Germline V gene sequence: CDR1 SQVTM, CDR2 ANQGSEA.

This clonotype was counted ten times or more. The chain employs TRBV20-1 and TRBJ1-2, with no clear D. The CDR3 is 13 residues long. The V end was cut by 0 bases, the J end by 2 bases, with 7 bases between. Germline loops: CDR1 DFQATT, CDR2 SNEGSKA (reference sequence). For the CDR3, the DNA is TGCAGTGCTAGAGAGCCAGCGAACTATGGCTACACCTTC. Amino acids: CSAREPANYGYTF.

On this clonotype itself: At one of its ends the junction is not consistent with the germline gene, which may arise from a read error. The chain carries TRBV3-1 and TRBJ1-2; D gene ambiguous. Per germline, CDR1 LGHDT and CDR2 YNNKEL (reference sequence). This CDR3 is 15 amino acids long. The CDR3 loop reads CASSQGPAANGGEAF. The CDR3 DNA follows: TGTGCCAGCAGCCAAGGACCCGCAGCGAACGGAGGTGAGGCCTTC.

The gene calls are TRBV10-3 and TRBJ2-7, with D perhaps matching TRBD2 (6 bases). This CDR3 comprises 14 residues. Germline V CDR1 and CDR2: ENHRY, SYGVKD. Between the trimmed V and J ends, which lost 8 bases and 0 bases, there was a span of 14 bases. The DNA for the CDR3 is TGTGCCATCGGGGAGGCCGAGAGCTCCTACGAGCAGTACTTC. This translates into CAIGEAESSYEQYF.

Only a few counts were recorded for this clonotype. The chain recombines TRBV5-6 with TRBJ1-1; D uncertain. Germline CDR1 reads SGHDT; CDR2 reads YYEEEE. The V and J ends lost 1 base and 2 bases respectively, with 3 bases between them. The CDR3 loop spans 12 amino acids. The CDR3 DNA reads TGTGCCAGCAGCTTGTCCAACACTGAAGCTTTCTTT. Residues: CASSLSNTEAFF.

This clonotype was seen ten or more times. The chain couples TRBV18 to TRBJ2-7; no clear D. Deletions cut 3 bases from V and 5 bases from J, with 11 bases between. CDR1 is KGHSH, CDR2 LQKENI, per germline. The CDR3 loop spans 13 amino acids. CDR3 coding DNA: TGTGCCAGCTCACCGTATGCATTGGACGAGCAGTACTTC. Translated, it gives CASSPYALDEQYF.

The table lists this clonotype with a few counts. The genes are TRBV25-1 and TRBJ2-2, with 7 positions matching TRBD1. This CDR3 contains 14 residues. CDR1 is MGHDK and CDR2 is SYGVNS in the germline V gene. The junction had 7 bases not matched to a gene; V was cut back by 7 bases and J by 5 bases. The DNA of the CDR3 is TGTGCCAGCAACAACCAGGGGGAGACCGGGGAGCTGTTTTTT. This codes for CASNNQGETGELFF.

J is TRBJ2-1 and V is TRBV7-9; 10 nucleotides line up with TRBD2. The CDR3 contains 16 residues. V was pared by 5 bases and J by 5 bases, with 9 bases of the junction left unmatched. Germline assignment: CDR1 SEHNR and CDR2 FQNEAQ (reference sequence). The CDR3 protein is CASSPSPTSGNNEQFF. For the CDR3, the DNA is TGTGCCAGCAGCCCAAGTCCAACTAGCGGGAACAATGAGCAGTTCTTC. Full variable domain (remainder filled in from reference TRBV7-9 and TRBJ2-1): DTGVSQNPRHKITKRGQNVTFRCDPISEHNRLYWYRQTLGQGPEFLTYFQNEAQLEKSRLLSDRFSAERPKGSFSTLEIQRTEQGDSAMYLCASSPSPTSGNNEQFFGPGTRLTVL.

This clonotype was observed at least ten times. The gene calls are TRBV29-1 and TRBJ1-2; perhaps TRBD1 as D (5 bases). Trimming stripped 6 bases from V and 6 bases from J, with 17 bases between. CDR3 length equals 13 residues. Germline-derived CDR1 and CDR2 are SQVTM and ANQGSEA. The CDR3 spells CSVGLGTFDGYTF. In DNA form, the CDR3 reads TGCAGCGTAGGTCTCGGGACGTTTGATGGCTACACCTTC.

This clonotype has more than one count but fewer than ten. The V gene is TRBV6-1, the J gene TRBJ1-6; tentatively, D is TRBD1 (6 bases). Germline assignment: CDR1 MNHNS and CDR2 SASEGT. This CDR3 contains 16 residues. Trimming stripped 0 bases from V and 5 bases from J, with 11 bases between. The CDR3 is CASSEALWTDNSPLHF. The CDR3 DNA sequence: TGTGCCAGCAGTGAAGCGCTTTGGACAGATAATTCACCCCTCCACTTT.

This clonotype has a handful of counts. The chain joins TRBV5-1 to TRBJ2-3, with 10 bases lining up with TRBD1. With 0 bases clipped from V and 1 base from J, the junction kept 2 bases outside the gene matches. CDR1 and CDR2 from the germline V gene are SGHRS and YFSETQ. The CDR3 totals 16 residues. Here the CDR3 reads CASSLVGTGGTDTQYF. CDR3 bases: TGCGCCAGCAGCTTGGTTGGGACAGGGGGCACAGATACGCAGTATTTT.

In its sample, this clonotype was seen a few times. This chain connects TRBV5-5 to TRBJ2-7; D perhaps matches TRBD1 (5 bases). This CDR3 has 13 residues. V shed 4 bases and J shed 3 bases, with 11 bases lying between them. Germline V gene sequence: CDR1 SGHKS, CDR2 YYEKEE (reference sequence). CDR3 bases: TGTGCCAGCAGCGTACAGGAAATCTACGAGCAGTACTTC. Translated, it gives CASSVQEIYEQYF.

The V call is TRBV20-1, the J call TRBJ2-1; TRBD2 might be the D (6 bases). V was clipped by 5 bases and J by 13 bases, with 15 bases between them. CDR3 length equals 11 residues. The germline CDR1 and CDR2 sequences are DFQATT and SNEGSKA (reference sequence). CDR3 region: CSAAYGTSQFF. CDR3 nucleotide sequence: TGCAGTGCTGCATACGGGACTTCTCAGTTCTTC.